This T cell receptor (beta chain) was sequenced for a study of T cell repertoires in cytomegalovirus infection (dated by TCRdb to the late 2010s). As for the study more broadly: Recently identified HLA-C-restricted CMV epitopes, whose presentation resists viral immunomodulation, were targeted by peptide stimulations together with well-studied HLA-B-restricted epitopes. Donor HLA type was relevant to the analysis, as public TCR beta signatures indicated carriage of CMV infection together with the matching HLA type. Beyond this particular receptor, the publication reports: In both this cohort and an independent roughly 350-donor cohort, the cumulative frequency of public TCR beta family members distinguished carriers of CMV infection plus the relevant HLA type. In the ex vivo response, HLA-C-restricted CMV-specific TCR beta clonotypes were dominant, and in two of eight donors the single most frequent clonotype came from this HLA-C-restricted group.

The treatment or condition label for this specimen denotes: in vitro stimulation with specific CMV peptide epitopes to enrich CMV-specific T cells. This clonotype was counted many times. The clone's antigen remains unknown. No base quality values were provided; no much bigger clone lies one nucleotide off. The reads were generated on an Illumina HiSeq 1500. TCRdb reran the public reads through fastp at Q25 and MiXCR, keeping productive beta chains. Rows are combined by CDR3 protein, so each entry shows the most common genes and DNA. The sample table records approximately 910,000 distinct CDR3 sequences; 31% of these occur just once. Jointly, the top ten make up about an eighth of the sample. The material sequenced was cultured CD8+ T cells from PBMCs, taken from culture after CMV antigen stimulation. The receptor's source is a human donor in good health (CMV status not recorded). Some clones in this sample may be carry-over from other donors' samples.

The nucleotide sequence reads TGTGCCAGCAGTTCAGGAGTAGGACTGAGATACAATGAGCAGTTCTTC. Its protein is CASSSGVGLRYNEQFF. The sequence is built from TRBV28 and TRBJ2-1; the D region possibly corresponds to TRBD2 (5 bases align). The germline V gene yields MDHEN for CDR1 and SYDVKM for CDR2. V and J are truncated by 4 bases and 4 bases respectively, leaving an intervening sequence of 17 bases. Including the terminal cysteine and phenylalanine, the CDR3 comprises 16 residues. Just the 48-base CDR3 DNA is kept, in frame starting at base 1.